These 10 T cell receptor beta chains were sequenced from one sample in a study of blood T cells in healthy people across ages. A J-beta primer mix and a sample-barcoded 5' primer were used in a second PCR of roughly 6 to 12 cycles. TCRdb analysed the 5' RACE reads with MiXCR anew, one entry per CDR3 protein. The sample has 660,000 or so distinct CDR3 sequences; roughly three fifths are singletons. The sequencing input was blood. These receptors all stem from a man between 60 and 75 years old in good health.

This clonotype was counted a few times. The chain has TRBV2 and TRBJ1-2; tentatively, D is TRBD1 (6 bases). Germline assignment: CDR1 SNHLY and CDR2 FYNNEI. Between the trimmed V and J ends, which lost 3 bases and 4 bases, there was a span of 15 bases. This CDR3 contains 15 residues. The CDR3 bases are TGTGCCAGCAGTGAGGGGGGGCGACCTAGCTATGGCTACACCTTC. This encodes CASSEGGRPSYGYTF.

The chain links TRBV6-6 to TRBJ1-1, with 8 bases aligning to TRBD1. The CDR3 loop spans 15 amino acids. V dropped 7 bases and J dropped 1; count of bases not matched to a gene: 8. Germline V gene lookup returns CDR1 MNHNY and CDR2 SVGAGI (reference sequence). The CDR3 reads CASNTGQGANTEAFF. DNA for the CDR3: TGTGCCAGCAACACAGGACAGGGAGCGAACACTGAAGCTTTCTTT.

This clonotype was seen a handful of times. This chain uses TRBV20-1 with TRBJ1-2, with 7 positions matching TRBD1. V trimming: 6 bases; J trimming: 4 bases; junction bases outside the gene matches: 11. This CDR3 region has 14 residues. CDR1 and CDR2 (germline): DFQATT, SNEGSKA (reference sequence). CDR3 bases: TGCAGTGCCTCGCTTCCGGGACAGCCCTATGGCTACACCTTC. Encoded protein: CSASLPGQPYGYTF.

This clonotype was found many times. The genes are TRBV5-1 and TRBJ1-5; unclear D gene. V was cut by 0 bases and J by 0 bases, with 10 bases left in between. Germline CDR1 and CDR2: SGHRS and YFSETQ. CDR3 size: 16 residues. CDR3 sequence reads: CASSLGEPYSNQPQHF. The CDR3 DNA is TGCGCCAGCAGCTTGGGGGAGCCATATAGCAATCAGCCCCAGCATTTT.

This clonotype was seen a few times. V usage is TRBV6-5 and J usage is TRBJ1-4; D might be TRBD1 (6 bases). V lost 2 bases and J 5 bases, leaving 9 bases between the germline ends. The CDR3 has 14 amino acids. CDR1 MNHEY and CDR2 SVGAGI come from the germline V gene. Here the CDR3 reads CASSYGGANEKLFF. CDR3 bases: TGTGCCAGCAGTTACGGGGGGGCAAATGAAAAACTGTTTTTT.

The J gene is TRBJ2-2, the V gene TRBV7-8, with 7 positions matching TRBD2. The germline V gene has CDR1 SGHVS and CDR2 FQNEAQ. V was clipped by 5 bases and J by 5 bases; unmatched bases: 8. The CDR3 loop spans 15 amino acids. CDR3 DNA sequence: TGTGCCAGCAGCCCATGGGAGGGAAGGACCGGGGAGCTGTTTTTT. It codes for CASSPWEGRTGELFF. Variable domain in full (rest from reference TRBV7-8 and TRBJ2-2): GAGVSQSPRYKVAKRGQDVALRCDPISGHVSLFWYQQALGQGPEFLTYFQNEAQLDKSGLPSDRFFAERPEGSVSTLKIQRTQQEDSAVYLCASSPWEGRTGELFFGEGSRLTVL.

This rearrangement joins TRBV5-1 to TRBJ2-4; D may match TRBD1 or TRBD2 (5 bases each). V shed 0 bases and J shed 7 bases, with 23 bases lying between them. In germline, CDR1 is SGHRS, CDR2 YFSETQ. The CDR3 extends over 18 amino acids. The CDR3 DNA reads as TGCGCCAGCAGCTTGGTGAGGGGTAGCCCAGGCCCTCAGAACATTCAGTACTTC. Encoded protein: CASSLVRGSPGPQNIQYF.

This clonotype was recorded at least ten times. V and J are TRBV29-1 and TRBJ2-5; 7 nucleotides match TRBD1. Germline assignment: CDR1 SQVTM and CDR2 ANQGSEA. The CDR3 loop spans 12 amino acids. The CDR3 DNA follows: TGCACCTCCTGGGACAGCCAAGAGACCCAGTACTTC. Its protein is CTSWDSQETQYF.

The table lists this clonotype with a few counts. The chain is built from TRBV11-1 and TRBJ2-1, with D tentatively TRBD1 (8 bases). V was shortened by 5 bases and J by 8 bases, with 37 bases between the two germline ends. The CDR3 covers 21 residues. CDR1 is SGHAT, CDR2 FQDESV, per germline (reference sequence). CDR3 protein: CASSTTRTGSSVGGSVDEQFF. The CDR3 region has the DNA TGTGCCAGCAGCACTACAAGGACAGGGTCGTCTGTGGGGGGGTCGGTGGATGAGCAGTTCTTC.

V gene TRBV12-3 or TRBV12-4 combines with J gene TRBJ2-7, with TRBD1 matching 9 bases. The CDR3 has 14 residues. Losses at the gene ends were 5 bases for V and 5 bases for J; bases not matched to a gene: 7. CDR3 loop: CASSPGQGPHEQYF. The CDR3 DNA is TGTGCCAGCAGTCCCGGACAGGGGCCCCACGAGCAGTACTTC.